Each of the 8 T cell receptor beta chains below was sequenced from the same sample in a study of shared clonotypes between healthy human individuals. Cells designated naive CD8 were CD45RO-negative and were positively selected for CCR7, with terminally differentiated effector memory CD45RA+ cells excluded. Data came from immunoSEQ multiplex PCR; TCRdb stores just in-frame clones and leaves some out. The table has some 600,000 clones, roughly 96% seen once. The sequenced sample consisted of naive CD8+ T cells sorted from blood. The origin of the receptors is a woman in her 30s in good health.

The chain has TRBV13 and TRBJ1-6; TRBD1 matches at 7 bases. The length of the CDR3 is 15 residues. CDR1 is PRHDT and CDR2 is FYEKMQ in the germline V gene (reference sequence). The junction had 4 bases not matched to a gene; V was cut back by 1 base and J by 7 bases. CDR3 sequence: CASSLDTGVNSPLHF. In DNA, the CDR3 is TGTGCCAGCAGCTTAGATACAGGGGTAAATTCACCCCTCCACTTT.

The chain is built from TRBV9 and TRBJ1-2; D is unresolved. Germline values: CDR1 SGDLS, CDR2 YYNGEE. CDR3 length equals 12 residues. The germline V and J ends were trimmed by 5 bases and 4 bases, with 9 bases remaining between them. For the CDR3, the DNA is TGTGCCAGCAGACACGGACCCTATGGCTACACCTTC. The encoded protein is CASRHGPYGYTF.

The V and J genes are TRBV9 and TRBJ2-7; the D call may be TRBD1 or TRBD2 (5 bases each). There are 13 residues in the CDR3. Germline-derived CDR1 and CDR2 are SGDLS and YYNGEE. V lost 7 bases to trimming and J lost 1 base, with 12 bases between them. CDR3 sequence: CASSGAASYEQYF. For the CDR3, the DNA is TGTGCCAGCTCCGGGGCAGCATCCTACGAGCAGTACTTC.

The chain carries TRBV2 and TRBJ1-1, with 7 bases lining up with TRBD1. Germline lookup yields CDR1 SNHLY and CDR2 FYNNEI. V was clipped by 5 bases and J by 4 bases; unmatched bases: 4. CDR3 length: 13 residues. The CDR3 coding sequence is TGTGCCAGCAGTCGGAGGGGGCCCACTGAAGCTTTCTTT. Its protein is CASSRRGPTEAFF.

As to this clone: Other DNA sequences within the sample encode an identical CDR3. The chain has TRBV13 and TRBJ2-3; D uncertain. V was shortened by 8 bases and J by 1 base, with 13 bases between the two germline ends. The CDR3 sequence is 14 residues long. Germline-derived CDR1 and CDR2 are PRHDT and FYEKMQ (reference sequence). CDR3: CASSSRLGTDTQYF. CDR3 bases: TGTGCCAGCTCCTCTAGGCTCGGCACAGATACGCAGTATTTT. Using reference TRBV13 and TRBJ2-3 for the parts outside the CDR3, the full variable domain is AAGVIQSPRHLIKEKRETATLKCYPIPRHDTVYWYQQGPGQDPQFLISFYEKMQSDKGSIPDRFSAQQFSDYHSELNMSSLELGDSALYFCASSSRLGTDTQYFGPGTRLTVL.

This rearrangement joins TRBV10-1 to TRBJ2-3; D gene uncertain. Trimming left V 3 bases short and J 1 base short, with 8 bases between. This CDR3 region has 14 residues. CDR1 and CDR2 (germline): WNHNN, SYGVQD (reference sequence). Written as DNA, the CDR3 is TGCGCCAGCAGTGATAGTGTTGGCACAGATACGCAGTATTTT. Encoded protein: CASSDSVGTDTQYF.

As DNA, the CDR3 is TGTGCCAGCAGCACAGCCCCTAGCTACGAGCAGTACTTC. It encodes CASSTAPSYEQYF. The V gene is TRBV9, the J gene TRBJ2-7; no clear D gene. Trimming cost V 4 bases and J 3 bases, with 11 bases left between them. The germline CDR1 and CDR2 sequences are SGDLS and YYNGEE. The CDR3 totals 13 residues.

This rearrangement joins TRBV7-9 to TRBJ2-1; the match to TRBD2 covers 10 bases. This CDR3 is built from 15 residues. CDR1 is SEHNR, CDR2 FQNEAQ, per germline (reference sequence). The trim removed 3 bases at V and 8 bases at J, leaving 7 bases unmatched. Here the CDR3 DNA reads TGTGCCAGCAGCTTGGGAGCGGGAGGGCCTGATGAGCAGTTCTTC. Amino acids: CASSLGAGGPDEQFF.